This is a list of T cell receptor beta chains from one sample in a study of blood T cell repertoires in COVID-19. Using immunoSEQ multiplex PCR, the repertoire was profiled, and TCRdb retains in-frame clones only, with some absent. The data show more than 150,000 clones, roughly 80% seen once. Sequenced input: peripheral blood. Every receptor here comes from a woman between 40 and 50 years old with acute or convalescent COVID-19. Each CDR3 is given with its conserved first and last residue. Fields, in order: D gene, clone size, CDR3 length, J gene, V gene, CDR3 DNA, CDR3 protein. A D gene is named only where the DNA matches it firmly. Size tells how often a clone was seen (once, few, many) or the class of an expanded clone, and some rows leave it out.

D gene: -
clone size: -
CDR3 length: 14
J gene: TRBJ2-7
V gene: TRBV11-2
CDR3 DNA: TGTGCCAGCAGCTTAGGAAGGAGTGCCTACGAGCAGTACTTC
CDR3 protein: CASSLGRSAYEQYF

D gene: -
clone size: -
CDR3 length: 15
J gene: TRBJ2-3
V gene: TRBV4-2
CDR3 DNA: TGTGCCAGCAGCCAAGGGGCCCTACCCACAGATACGCAGTATTTT
CDR3 protein: CASSQGALPTDTQYF

D gene: TRBD2
clone size: -
CDR3 length: 16
J gene: TRBJ2-7
V gene: TRBV19
CDR3 DNA: TGTGCCAGTAGTACCCTTACCGGGACTAAAACCTACGAGCAGTACTTC
CDR3 protein: CASSTLTGTKTYEQYF

D gene: TRBD1
clone size: -
CDR3 length: 13
J gene: TRBJ1-2
V gene: TRBV12-3/TRBV12-4
CDR3 DNA: TGTGCCAGCACCGCGACAGGGAGCCCCTTCTGGACCTTC
CDR3 protein: CASTATGSPFWTF

D gene: TRBD2
clone size: once
CDR3 length: 15
J gene: TRBJ2-7
V gene: TRBV2
CDR3 DNA: TGTGCCAGCTGGGGCAGCGGGAGTACCCAGCACGAGCAGTACTTC
CDR3 protein: CASWGSGSTQHEQYF

D gene: -
clone size: -
CDR3 length: 15
J gene: TRBJ2-5
V gene: TRBV7-2
CDR3 DNA: TGTGCCAGCAGCCCGCTGACAGGCGGTCAAGAGACCCAGTACTTC
CDR3 protein: CASSPLTGGQETQYF

D gene: -
clone size: -
CDR3 length: 11
J gene: TRBJ1-6
V gene: TRBV20-1
CDR3 DNA: TGCAGTGCTAAGGGGAATTCACCCCTCCACTTT
CDR3 protein: CSAKGNSPLHF

D gene: -
clone size: -
CDR3 length: 12
J gene: TRBJ2-7
V gene: TRBV7-9
CDR3 DNA: TGTGCCAGCAGCTTCCCAGTTGCCGAGCAGTACTTC
CDR3 protein: CASSFPVAEQYF

D gene: -
clone size: -
CDR3 length: 15
J gene: TRBJ2-1
V gene: TRBV3-1/TRBV3-2
CDR3 DNA: TGTGCCAGCAGCCAAGATCCCACAAGCTACAATGAGCAGTTCTTC
CDR3 protein: CASSQDPTSYNEQFF

D gene: TRBD1
clone size: medium-sized
CDR3 length: 14
J gene: TRBJ1-1
V gene: TRBV2
CDR3 DNA: TGTGCCAGCATAGGAACAGGGGGCACCACTGAAGCTTTCTTT
CDR3 protein: CASIGTGGTTEAFF

D gene: -
clone size: few
CDR3 length: 14
J gene: TRBJ1-3
V gene: TRBV11-2
CDR3 DNA: TGTGCCAGCAGCTCGGACAACTCTGGAAACACCATATATTTT
CDR3 protein: CASSSDNSGNTIYF

D gene: -
clone size: -
CDR3 length: 15
J gene: TRBJ1-2
V gene: TRBV29-1
CDR3 DNA: TGCAGCGTTGAATCCCTCCTCCGGGGTTTCTATGGCTACACCTTC
CDR3 protein: CSVESLLRGFYGYTF

D gene: -
clone size: -
CDR3 length: 17
J gene: TRBJ2-7
V gene: TRBV5-1
CDR3 DNA: TGCGCCAGCAGCCAACCGAGGGTTATGGACTATTCGGACGAGCAGTACTTC
CDR3 protein: CASSQPRVMDYSDEQYF

D gene: TRBD2
clone size: -
CDR3 length: 13
J gene: TRBJ2-1
V gene: TRBV10-3
CDR3 DNA: TGTGCCATCAGTCAGCGGGAGGGTTATGAGCAGTTCTTC
CDR3 protein: CAISQREGYEQFF

D gene: -
clone size: -
CDR3 length: 14
J gene: TRBJ2-3
V gene: TRBV27
CDR3 DNA: TGTGCCAGCAGTTGGGGACTGCCCACAGATACGCAGTATTTT
CDR3 protein: CASSWGLPTDTQYF

D gene: TRBD1
clone size: -
CDR3 length: 13
J gene: TRBJ1-2
V gene: TRBV14
CDR3 DNA: TGTGCCAGCTCAAAGGGGGCGAACTATGGCTACACCTTC
CDR3 protein: CASSKGANYGYTF

D gene: TRBD2
clone size: -
CDR3 length: 14
J gene: TRBJ2-5
V gene: TRBV3-1/TRBV3-2
CDR3 DNA: TGTGCCAGCAGCGCTACTAGCGGTCGAGAGACCCAGTACTTC
CDR3 protein: CASSATSGRETQYF

D gene: -
clone size: few
CDR3 length: 11
J gene: TRBJ1-4
V gene: TRBV5-6
CDR3 DNA: TGTGCCAGCAGCTCCGACAGAAAACTGTTTTTT
CDR3 protein: CASSSDRKLFF

D gene: -
clone size: -
CDR3 length: 16
J gene: TRBJ2-7
V gene: TRBV6-1
CDR3 DNA: TGTGCCAGCAGTGAAAGAAACAGGGCCCTTGGAAACGAGCAGTACTTC
CDR3 protein: CASSERNRALGNEQYF

D gene: TRBD1
clone size: -
CDR3 length: 13
J gene: TRBJ1-1
V gene: TRBV28
CDR3 DNA: TGTGCCAGCAGTTTCCTTCGACAGGGTAGTTCTTTCTTT
CDR3 protein: CASSFLRQGSSFF

D gene: -
clone size: -
CDR3 length: 14
J gene: TRBJ2-1
V gene: TRBV28
CDR3 DNA: TGTGCCAGCAGTTTATCGGGGTCCTACAATGAGCAGTTCTTC
CDR3 protein: CASSLSGSYNEQFF

D gene: -
clone size: -
CDR3 length: 14
J gene: TRBJ1-2
V gene: TRBV10-3
CDR3 DNA: TGTGCCATCAGGGGAACAGGGTCTGACTATGGCTACACCTTC
CDR3 protein: CAIRGTGSDYGYTF

D gene: TRBD1
clone size: -
CDR3 length: 13
J gene: TRBJ1-2
V gene: TRBV28
CDR3 DNA: TGTGCCAGCACCATGGGACAGGGTTATGGCTACACCTTC
CDR3 protein: CASTMGQGYGYTF

D gene: TRBD1
clone size: -
CDR3 length: 16
J gene: TRBJ1-5
V gene: TRBV7-9
CDR3 DNA: TGTGCCAGCAGCTCATCGGGACAGGCGATCAATCAGCCCCAGCATTTT
CDR3 protein: CASSSSGQAINQPQHF

D gene: -
clone size: -
CDR3 length: 15
J gene: TRBJ1-2
V gene: TRBV7-2
CDR3 DNA: TGTGCCAGCACTCTAGAGGCTAAAAGATATCGAGGCTACACCTTC
CDR3 protein: CASTLEAKRYRGYTF

D gene: -
clone size: -
CDR3 length: 11
J gene: TRBJ1-1
V gene: TRBV5-6
CDR3 DNA: TGTGCCAGCAGCGGCGAGGCTGAAGCTTTCTTT
CDR3 protein: CASSGEAEAFF

D gene: -
clone size: many
CDR3 length: 15
J gene: TRBJ1-2
V gene: TRBV27
CDR3 DNA: TGTGCCAGCAGTCCATCCACAGGGATCCTCTATGGCTACACCTTC
CDR3 protein: CASSPSTGILYGYTF

D gene: -
clone size: -
CDR3 length: 13
J gene: TRBJ1-2
V gene: TRBV25-1
CDR3 DNA: TGTGCCAGCTCGACGGGGGGGAACTATGGCTACACCTTC
CDR3 protein: CASSTGGNYGYTF

D gene: TRBD2
clone size: -
CDR3 length: 15
J gene: TRBJ2-7
V gene: TRBV5-4
CDR3 DNA: TGTGCCAGCAGCCGGACTAGCGGGGGGACCTACGAGCAGTACTTC
CDR3 protein: CASSRTSGGTYEQYF

D gene: -
clone size: -
CDR3 length: 12
J gene: TRBJ2-5
V gene: TRBV6-5
CDR3 DNA: TGTGCCAGCAGTTTCAGGGGAGAGACCCAGTACTTC
CDR3 protein: CASSFRGETQYF

D gene: TRBD2
clone size: -
CDR3 length: 16
J gene: TRBJ2-3
V gene: TRBV2
CDR3 DNA: TGTGCCAGAACCCCCCCGGTGGGGCTAGCGGCAGATACGCAGTATTTT
CDR3 protein: CARTPPVGLAADTQYF

D gene: TRBD2
clone size: -
CDR3 length: 16
J gene: TRBJ2-5
V gene: TRBV4-2
CDR3 DNA: TGTGCCAGCAGCCAGCTCCGGCGGGGGGGCCAAGAGACCCAGTACTTC
CDR3 protein: CASSQLRRGGQETQYF

D gene: -
clone size: once
CDR3 length: 10
J gene: TRBJ2-7
V gene: TRBV28
CDR3 DNA: TGTGCCAGCTCCCGGGTCGAGCAGTACTTC
CDR3 protein: CASSRVEQYF

D gene: TRBD1
clone size: -
CDR3 length: 16
J gene: TRBJ1-5
V gene: TRBV7-8
CDR3 DNA: TGTGCCAGCAGCTTACGACAGGGGGAAGGCAATCAGCCCCAGCATTTT
CDR3 protein: CASSLRQGEGNQPQHF

D gene: -
clone size: -
CDR3 length: 13
J gene: TRBJ1-1
V gene: TRBV5-6
CDR3 DNA: TGTGCCAGCAGCCCCGACGGGAATACTGAAGCTTTCTTT
CDR3 protein: CASSPDGNTEAFF

D gene: -
clone size: -
CDR3 length: 11
J gene: TRBJ2-5
V gene: TRBV19
CDR3 DNA: TGTGCCAGTAGTTTTAGAGAGACCCAGTACTTC
CDR3 protein: CASSFRETQYF

D gene: -
clone size: few
CDR3 length: 13
J gene: TRBJ1-1
V gene: TRBV11-2
CDR3 DNA: TGTGCCAGCAGCTTAGGACAGAACACTGAAGCTTTCTTT
CDR3 protein: CASSLGQNTEAFF

D gene: -
clone size: -
CDR3 length: 16
J gene: TRBJ1-6
V gene: TRBV5-5
CDR3 DNA: TGTGCCAGCAGCTTGTACTTGGCAGGACAGAATTCACCCCTCCACTTT
CDR3 protein: CASSLYLAGQNSPLHF

D gene: -
clone size: -
CDR3 length: 17
J gene: TRBJ2-1
V gene: TRBV19
CDR3 DNA: TGTGCCAGTAGTCCTCTCAGCGGGCCTTACTCCTACAATGAGCAGTTCTTC
CDR3 protein: CASSPLSGPYSYNEQFF

D gene: TRBD2
clone size: -
CDR3 length: 19
J gene: TRBJ2-1
V gene: TRBV6-6
CDR3 DNA: TGTGCCAGCAGCTTACCTGTTAGCCTTAGCGGGAGCTCCTACAATGAGCAGTTCTTC
CDR3 protein: CASSLPVSLSGSSYNEQFF

D gene: TRBD1
clone size: -
CDR3 length: 16
J gene: TRBJ1-3
V gene: TRBV5-1
CDR3 DNA: TGCGCCAGCAGCTTGGCCGGGACAGGGGTTGGAAACACCATATATTTT
CDR3 protein: CASSLAGTGVGNTIYF

D gene: -
clone size: -
CDR3 length: 15
J gene: TRBJ1-5
V gene: TRBV5-6
CDR3 DNA: TGTGCCAGCAGCTTGAGGGCACCTACCCAGGGGCCCCAGCATTTT
CDR3 protein: CASSLRAPTQGPQHF

D gene: -
clone size: once
CDR3 length: 15
J gene: TRBJ2-7
V gene: TRBV3-1/TRBV3-2
CDR3 DNA: TGTGCCAGCAGCCAAGCCCCCGGGACACAATACGAGCAGTACTTC
CDR3 protein: CASSQAPGTQYEQYF

D gene: TRBD1
clone size: -
CDR3 length: 15
J gene: TRBJ1-5
V gene: TRBV28
CDR3 DNA: TGTGCCAGCAGTTTGGGACAGTGGAGCAATCAGCCCCAGCATTTT
CDR3 protein: CASSLGQWSNQPQHF

D gene: TRBD1
clone size: few
CDR3 length: 15
J gene: TRBJ2-1
V gene: TRBV18
CDR3 DNA: TGTGCCAGCTCACCAGACTCCCAGGGGGCAGATGAGCAGTTCTTC
CDR3 protein: CASSPDSQGADEQFF

D gene: TRBD1
clone size: -
CDR3 length: 14
J gene: TRBJ2-5
V gene: TRBV28
CDR3 DNA: TGTGCCAGCAGACCGACAGGGCTCCAAGAGACCCAGTACTTC
CDR3 protein: CASRPTGLQETQYF

D gene: -
clone size: -
CDR3 length: 10
J gene: TRBJ1-1
V gene: TRBV29-1
CDR3 DNA: TGCAGCGTAACAGGGCATGAAGCTTTCTTT
CDR3 protein: CSVTGHEAFF

D gene: TRBD1
clone size: -
CDR3 length: 15
J gene: TRBJ2-3
V gene: TRBV19
CDR3 DNA: TGTGCCAGTAGCATGGGACAGGGGGCAGGAGATACGCAGTATTTT
CDR3 protein: CASSMGQGAGDTQYF

D gene: -
clone size: -
CDR3 length: 11
J gene: TRBJ1-5
V gene: TRBV12-3/TRBV12-4
CDR3 DNA: TGTGCCAGCAGTTTAGGAGGTCCCCAGCATTTT
CDR3 protein: CASSLGGPQHF

D gene: TRBD2
clone size: -
CDR3 length: 17
J gene: TRBJ2-1
V gene: TRBV5-1
CDR3 DNA: TGCGCCAGCAGCTTGGGGGGACTAGCGGGAGTCGGCAATGAGCAGTTCTTC
CDR3 protein: CASSLGGLAGVGNEQFF

D gene: TRBD2
clone size: -
CDR3 length: 16
J gene: TRBJ2-3
V gene: TRBV28
CDR3 DNA: TGTGCCAGCAGTTTTTTGCCAGGACTAGCCCCAGATACGCAGTATTTT
CDR3 protein: CASSFLPGLAPDTQYF

D gene: TRBD1
clone size: few
CDR3 length: 13
J gene: TRBJ1-4
V gene: TRBV29-1
CDR3 DNA: TGCAGCGTTGACTGGCAGGGGGGTGAAAAACTGTTTTTT
CDR3 protein: CSVDWQGGEKLFF

D gene: -
clone size: -
CDR3 length: 11
J gene: TRBJ2-7
V gene: TRBV20-1
CDR3 DNA: TGCAGTGCTAGACCTTACTACGAGCAGTACTTC
CDR3 protein: CSARPYYEQYF